This T cell receptor beta chain was sequenced in a study of technical replicates of blood from several donors (dated by TCRdb to about 2017). From cysteine to phenylalanine, the CDR3 is 16 amino acids long. Only the CDR3 DNA stays, 48 bases, in frame from base 1. At the junction V is shortened by 0 bases and J by 8 bases, with 17 bases in between. Taken from the germline V gene, the CDR1 and CDR2 loops are LGHNA and YSLEER. Library preparation was by the immunoSEQ multiplex PCR assay. TCRdb retrieved this table from immuneACCESS and kept in-frame rearrangements only. Not all clones are present; in checked studies, unresolved V genes account for under half, and no reason is known for the remainder. This sample comprises 75,000 to 85,000 clones, under 97% of them detected only once. Around 0.39% of the sample belongs to the ten largest clones. A remark on this clone: The antigen it recognizes is unknown. No base quality values were provided; no much bigger clone lies one nucleotide off.

Sequencing was done on a sample of T cells isolated from PBMCs. The chain was built from TRBV4-3 and TRBJ2-1, and TRBD2 may be the D gene, going by 5 matching bases. The receptor comes from a human donor in good health. The CDR3 is CASSQDLGDGYDEQFF. The sequenced DNA is TGCGCCAGCAGCCAAGATCTCGGGGATGGTTACGATGAGCAGTTCTTC.